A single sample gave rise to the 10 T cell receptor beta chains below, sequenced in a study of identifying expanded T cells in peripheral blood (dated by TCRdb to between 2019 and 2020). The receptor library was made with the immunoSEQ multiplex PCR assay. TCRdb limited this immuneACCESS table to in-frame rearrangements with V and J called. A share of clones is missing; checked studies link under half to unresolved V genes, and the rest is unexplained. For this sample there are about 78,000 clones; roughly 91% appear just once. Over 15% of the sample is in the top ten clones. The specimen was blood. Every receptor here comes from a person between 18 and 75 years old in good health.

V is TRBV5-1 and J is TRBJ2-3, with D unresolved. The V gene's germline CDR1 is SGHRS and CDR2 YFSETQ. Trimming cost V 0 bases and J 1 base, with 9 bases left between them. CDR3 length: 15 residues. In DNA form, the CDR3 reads TGCGCCAGCAGCTTGGGGGTTTCTGGCACAGATACGCAGTATTTT. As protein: CASSLGVSGTDTQYF.

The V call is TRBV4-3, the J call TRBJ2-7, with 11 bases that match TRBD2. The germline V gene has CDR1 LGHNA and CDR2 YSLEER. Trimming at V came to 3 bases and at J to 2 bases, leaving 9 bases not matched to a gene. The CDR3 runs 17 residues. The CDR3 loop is CASSQQRTSGGTYEQYF. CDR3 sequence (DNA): TGCGCCAGCAGCCAGCAAAGAACTAGCGGGGGAACCTACGAGCAGTACTTC.

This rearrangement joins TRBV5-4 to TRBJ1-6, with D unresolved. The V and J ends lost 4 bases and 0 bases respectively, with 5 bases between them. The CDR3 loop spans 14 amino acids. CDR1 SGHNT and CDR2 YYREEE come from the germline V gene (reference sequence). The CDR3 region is CASSTSSYNSPLHF. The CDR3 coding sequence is TGTGCCAGCAGCACCAGCTCCTATAATTCACCCCTCCACTTT.

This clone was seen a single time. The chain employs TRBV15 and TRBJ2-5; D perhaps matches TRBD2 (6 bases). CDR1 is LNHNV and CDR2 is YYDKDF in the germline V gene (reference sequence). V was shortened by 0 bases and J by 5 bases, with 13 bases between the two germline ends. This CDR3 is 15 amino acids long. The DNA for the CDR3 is TGTGCCACCAGCAGAGATAATGCAGGGAGGGAGACCCAGTACTTC. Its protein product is CATSRDNAGRETQYF.

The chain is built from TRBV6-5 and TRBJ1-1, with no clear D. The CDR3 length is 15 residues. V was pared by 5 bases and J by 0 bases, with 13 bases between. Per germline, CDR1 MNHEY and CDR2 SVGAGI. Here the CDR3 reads CASSRTPGLNTEAFF. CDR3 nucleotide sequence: TGTGCCAGCAGTCGTACCCCAGGTTTGAACACTGAAGCTTTCTTT.

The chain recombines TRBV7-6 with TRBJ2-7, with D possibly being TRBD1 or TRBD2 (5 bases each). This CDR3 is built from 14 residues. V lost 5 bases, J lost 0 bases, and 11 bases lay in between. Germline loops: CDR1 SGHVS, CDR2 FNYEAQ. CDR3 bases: TGTGCCAGCAGCGCCCGGGACGCCTCCTACGAGCAGTACTTC. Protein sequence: CASSARDASYEQYF. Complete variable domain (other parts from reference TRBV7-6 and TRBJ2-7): GAGVSQSPRYKVTKRGQDVALRCDPISGHVSLYWYRQALGQGPEFLTYFNYEAQQDKSGLPNDRFSAERPEGSISTLTIQRTEQRDSAMYRCASSARDASYEQYFGPGTRLTVT.

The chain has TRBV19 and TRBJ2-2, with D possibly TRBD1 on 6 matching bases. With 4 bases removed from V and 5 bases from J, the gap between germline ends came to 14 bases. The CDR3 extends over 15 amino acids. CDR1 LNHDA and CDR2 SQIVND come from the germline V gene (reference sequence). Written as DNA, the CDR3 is TGTGCCAGTAGTAACGTCAGGGGACGGACCGGGGAGCTGTTTTTT. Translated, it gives CASSNVRGRTGELFF.

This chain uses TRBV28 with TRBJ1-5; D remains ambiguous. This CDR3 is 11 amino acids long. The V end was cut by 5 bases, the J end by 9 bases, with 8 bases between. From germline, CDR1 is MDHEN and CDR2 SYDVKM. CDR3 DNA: TGTGCCAGCAGTGGTATCAGGCCCCAGCATTTT. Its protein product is CASSGIRPQHF. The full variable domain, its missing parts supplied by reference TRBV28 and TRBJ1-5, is DVKVTQSSRYLVKRTGEKVFLECVQDMDHENMFWYRQDPGLGLRLIYFSYDVKMKEKGDIPEGYSVSREKKERFSLILESASTNQTSMYLCASSGIRPQHFGDGTRLSIL.

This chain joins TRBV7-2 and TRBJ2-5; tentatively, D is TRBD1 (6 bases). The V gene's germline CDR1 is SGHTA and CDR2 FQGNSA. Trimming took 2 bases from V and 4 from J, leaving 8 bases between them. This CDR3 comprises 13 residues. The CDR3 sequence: CASSLWGPETQYF. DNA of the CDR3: TGTGCCAGCAGCTTATGGGGGCCAGAGACCCAGTACTTC. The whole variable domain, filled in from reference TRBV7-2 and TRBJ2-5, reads GAGVSQSPSNKVTEKGKDVELRCDPISGHTALYWYRQSLGQGLEFLIYFQGNSAPDKSGLPSDRFSAERTGGSVSTLTIQRTQQEDSAVYLCASSLWGPETQYFGPGTRLLVL.

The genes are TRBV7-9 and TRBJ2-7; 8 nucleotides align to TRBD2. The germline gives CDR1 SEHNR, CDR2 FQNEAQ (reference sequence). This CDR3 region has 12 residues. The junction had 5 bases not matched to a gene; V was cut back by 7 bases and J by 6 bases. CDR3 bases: TGTGCCAGCACCCGGGGGGGTGCCGAGCAGTACTTC. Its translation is CASTRGGAEQYF.